This T cell receptor beta chain was found in a study of T cells in Graves' hyperthyroidism and ophthalmopathy. Amplified TCR beta CDR3 regions derived from RNA transcripts. When the TCR CDR3 underwent first-round RT-PCR, the HTBI primer set was used. MiXCR was run by TCRdb on the multiplex PCR reads, yielding one entry per CDR3 protein. The sample lists fewer than 350,000 distinct CDR3 sequences; about a sixth were seen once. V dropped 1 base and J dropped 5 bases, with 11 bases sitting between them. The CDR3 sequence is 14 residues long. Ophthalmopathy patients had Clinical Activity Score at least 3, NOSPECS grade at least 4, duration under 3 months.

The sequencing sample was made of blood. The TCR was taken from a woman in her thirties or forties with Graves' ophthalmopathy. The V and J genes are TRBV12-3 or TRBV12-4 and TRBJ2-5; TRBD2 is a possible D gene (5 bases). The CDR3 DNA reads as TGTGCCAGCAGTTTAGTGCCTAGCCGGGAGACCCAGTACTTC. Its protein is CASSLVPSRETQYF.